This record looks at one T cell receptor beta chain sequence and its context. Its antigen is not known. The sample is drawn from a study of CD8 T cells in Susac syndrome. Study outcomes and limitations: When the CD4+ T cell repertoires of patients with Susac syndrome were examined, they did not show any clonal expansion.

After extraction with the RNeasy kit, about 0.5 to 1 ug of the RNA was reverse transcribed using random hexamers. MiXCR, run by TCRdb on the immunoSEQ multiplex PCR reads, gives a single entry per CDR3 protein. The repertoire holds under 200,000 distinct CDR3 sequences, with around 96% as singletons. The CDR3 is 18 residues long. Germline values: CDR1 KGHDR, CDR2 SFDVKD. V was clipped by 5 bases and J by 4 bases; unmatched bases: 13. TEMRA cells were FACS-enriched and CD8+ and CD4+ T cells negatively isolated. This sequence was found in a human donor with Susac syndrome. The chain links TRBV24-1 to TRBJ2-5, with TRBD2 matching over 12 bases. The sequenced sample was CD4+ T cells from PBMCs. The CDR3 spells CATSGLTSGGGPRETQYF. CDR3 bases: TGTGCCACCAGTGGGTTGACTAGCGGGGGTGGCCCGAGAGAGACCCAGTACTTC.